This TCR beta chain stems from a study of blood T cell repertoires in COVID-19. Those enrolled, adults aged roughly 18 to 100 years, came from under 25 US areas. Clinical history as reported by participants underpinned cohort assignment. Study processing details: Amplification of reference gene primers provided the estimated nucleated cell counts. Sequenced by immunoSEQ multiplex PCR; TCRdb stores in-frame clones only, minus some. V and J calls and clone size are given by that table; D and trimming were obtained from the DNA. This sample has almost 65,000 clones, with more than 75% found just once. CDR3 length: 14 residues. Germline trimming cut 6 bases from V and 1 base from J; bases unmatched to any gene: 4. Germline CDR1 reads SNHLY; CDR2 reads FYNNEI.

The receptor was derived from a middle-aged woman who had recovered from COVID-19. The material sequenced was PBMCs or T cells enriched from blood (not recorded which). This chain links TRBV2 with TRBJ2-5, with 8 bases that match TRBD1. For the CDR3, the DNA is TGTGCCAGCAGCCCCACAGGGGGCCAAGAGACCCAGTACTTC. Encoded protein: CASSPTGGQETQYF.